Presented here are 28 T cell receptor beta chains from one specimen sequenced in a study of blood T cell repertoires in COVID-19. Produced via immunoSEQ multiplex PCR; TCRdb's table is partial and in-frame only. Counted here are around 50,000 clones, 80% to 90% occurring once; the ten biggest clones make up less than 4%. The specimen sequenced was peripheral blood. The receptor set was obtained from a human donor in a cohort sampled during active COVID-19.

The V call is TRBV12-5, the J call TRBJ2-7, with D maybe TRBD1 (6 bases). Per the germline V gene, CDR1 is LGHNT and CDR2 is FRNRAP. Trimming removed 1 base from V and 4 bases from J, with 8 bases in between. This CDR3 contains 13 residues. The DNA of the CDR3 is TGTGCTAGTGGTTTGGAACAGGGATACGAGCAGTACTTC. Amino acid sequence: CASGLEQGYEQYF.

This clone has a single count. A read error may produce the germline difference seen at one junction end. This chain uses TRBV19 with TRBJ2-7; D is possibly TRBD1 (5 bases). The germline gives CDR1 LNHDA, CDR2 SQIVND (reference sequence). This CDR3 contains 14 residues. The CDR3 reads CASSMSRASHEQYF. CDR3 in DNA: TGTGCCAGTAGTATGAGCAGGGCCTCCCACGAGCAGTACTTC. Full variable domain (outside the CDR3, taken from reference TRBV19 and TRBJ2-7): DGGITQSPKYLFRKEGQNVTLSCEQNLNHDAMYWYRQDPGQGLRLIYYSQIVNDFQKGDIAEGYSVSREKKESFPLTVTSAQKNPTAFYLCASSMSRASHEQYFGPGTRLTVT.

V gene TRBV18 combines with J gene TRBJ2-2; weak D call: TRBD2 (6 bases). With 6 bases removed from V and 0 bases from J, the gap between germline ends came to 11 bases. The CDR3 is made up of 15 amino acids. Per the germline V gene, CDR1 is KGHSH and CDR2 is LQKENI. CDR3 region: CASSFRGTNTGELFF. DNA of the CDR3: TGTGCCAGCTCTTTTCGGGGGACGAACACCGGGGAGCTGTTTTTT. Full variable domain (outside the CDR3, taken from reference TRBV18 and TRBJ2-2): NAGVMQNPRHLVRRRGQEARLRCSPMKGHSHVYWYRQLPEEGLKFMVYLQKENIIDESGMPKERFSAEFPKEGPSILRIQQVVRGDSAAYFCASSFRGTNTGELFFGEGSRLTVL.

This clone appeared once. Additional DNA sequences in this sample encode the identical CDR3. The chain is built from TRBV20-1 and TRBJ1-5, with a possible D match to TRBD1 (5 bases). Per germline, CDR1 DFQATT and CDR2 SNEGSKA (reference sequence). The CDR3 contains 13 residues. Deletions cut 3 bases from V and 4 bases from J, with 10 bases between. The CDR3 DNA follows: TGCAGTGCTAGTGGGAGGGGAAATCAGCCCCAGCATTTT. Amino acid sequence: CSASGRGNQPQHF.

The chain links TRBV4-1 to TRBJ2-3; the match to TRBD1 covers 7 bases. Trimming cost V 1 base and J 0 bases; bases outside gene matches: 4. Germline CDR1 reads MGHRA; CDR2 reads YSYEKL. This CDR3 has 16 residues. CDR3 protein: CASSQAGRGSTDTQYF. The CDR3 coding sequence is TGCGCCAGCAGCCAAGCAGGCAGGGGGAGCACAGATACGCAGTATTTT.

The chain carries TRBV5-1 and TRBJ1-3; possibly TRBD1 for D (6 bases). V was shortened by 3 bases and J by 0 bases, with 10 bases between the two germline ends. This CDR3 comprises 15 residues. In germline, CDR1 is SGHRS, CDR2 YFSETQ. The CDR3 coding sequence is TGCGCCAGCAGCTCGACAGGCGTCTCTGGAAACACCATATATTTT. As protein: CASSSTGVSGNTIYF.

This chain connects TRBV5-5 to TRBJ1-2; TRBD1 agrees at 8 bases. Per the germline V gene, CDR1 is SGHKS and CDR2 is YYEKEE (reference sequence). The CDR3 contains 16 residues. After removal of 4 bases from V and 6 bases from J, the junction contained 14 bases not matched to a gene. The CDR3 sequence: CASSRRQGTPLDGYTF. The DNA for the CDR3 is TGTGCCAGCAGCCGCCGACAGGGGACCCCCTTAGATGGCTACACCTTC.

The gene calls are TRBV6-1 and TRBJ1-1; no clear D. Germline V gene sequence: CDR1 MNHNS, CDR2 SASEGT. This CDR3 is 14 amino acids long. V shed 0 bases and J shed 1 base, with 6 bases lying between them. CDR3 in amino acids: CASSEARQNTEAFF. CDR3 in DNA: TGTGCCAGCAGTGAAGCGAGACAGAACACTGAAGCTTTCTTT.

CDR3 amino acids: CAWTPTGVGETQYF. The CDR3 DNA follows: TGTGCCTGGACCCCCACAGGGGTCGGGGAGACCCAGTACTTC. The chain joins TRBV30 to TRBJ2-5; 7 nucleotides agree with TRBD1. Germline CDR1 reads GTSNPN; CDR2 reads SVGIG (reference sequence). This CDR3 spans 14 amino acids. J was trimmed by 5 bases and V by 4 bases; bases with no gene match: 10.

This rearrangement joins TRBV18 to TRBJ2-3; D perhaps matches TRBD1 (6 bases). This CDR3 is built from 15 residues. V was shortened by 6 bases and J by 0 bases, with 13 bases between the two germline ends. Germline V gene sequence: CDR1 KGHSH, CDR2 LQKENI. For the CDR3, the DNA is TGTGCCAGCTCGGGTCAGGGGCGAAGCACAGATACGCAGTATTTT. It yields the protein CASSGQGRSTDTQYF.

This sequence joins TRBV19 and TRBJ2-1; TRBD1 matches 8 bases. Germline trimming cut 3 bases from V and 4 bases from J; bases unmatched to any gene: 5. The CDR3 has 15 residues. The germline V gene has CDR1 LNHDA and CDR2 SQIVND (reference sequence). The CDR3 loop is CASSIGDRRYNEQFF. CDR3 in DNA: TGTGCCAGTAGTATTGGGGACAGGAGATACAATGAGCAGTTCTTC.

The gene calls are TRBV7-3 and TRBJ1-3, with 7 bases that match TRBD1. The CDR3 contains 14 residues. The germline CDR1 and CDR2 sequences are SGHTA and FQGTGA. The trim removed 3 bases at V and 4 bases at J, leaving 3 bases unmatched. The CDR3, as DNA: TGTGCCAGCAGCTTGGGGACAGCGGGAAACACCATATATTTT. Its protein product is CASSLGTAGNTIYF.

The gene calls are TRBV18 and TRBJ2-2; 9 bases map to TRBD2. Trimming at V came to 6 bases and at J to 4 bases, leaving 12 bases not matched to a gene. The CDR3 totals 17 residues. Germline assignment: CDR1 KGHSH and CDR2 LQKENI. The chain's CDR3 is CASSSLGASGITGELFF. CDR3 sequence (DNA): TGTGCCAGCTCGTCGTTGGGGGCTAGCGGGATCACCGGGGAGCTGTTTTTT.

This chain uses TRBV9 with TRBJ2-6; 7 bases map to TRBD1. The CDR3 has 17 residues. Germline assignment: CDR1 SGDLS and CDR2 YYNGEE. J lost 1 base, V lost 3 bases, and 7 bases had no gene match. The CDR3 reads CASSARDSRSGANVLTF. CDR3 DNA: TGTGCCAGCAGCGCCCGGGACAGCAGATCTGGGGCCAACGTCCTGACTTTC. The full variable domain, in which reference TRBV9 and TRBJ2-6 provide the parts outside the CDR3, is DSGVTQTPKHLITATGQRVTLRCSPRSGDLSVYWYQQSLDQGLQFLIQYYNGEERAKGNILERFSAQQFPDLHSELNLSSLELGDSALYFCASSARDSRSGANVLTFGAGSRLTVL.

CDR3 nucleotide sequence: TGCGCCAGCAGCTACCATGTATCCAGCTCTGGAAACACCATATATTTT. Encoded protein: CASSYHVSSSGNTIYF. V and J are TRBV4-1 and TRBJ1-3, with D unresolved. The V end was cut by 5 bases, the J end by 0 bases, with 14 bases between. There are 16 residues in the CDR3. Germline V gene data show CDR1 as MGHRA and CDR2 as YSYEKL.

The table lists this clone with a count of one. V and J are TRBV28 and TRBJ2-3; tentatively, D is TRBD1 (6 bases). Germline V gene data show CDR1 as MDHEN and CDR2 as SYDVKM. Trimming cost V 8 bases and J 2 bases, with 17 bases left between them. The CDR3 runs 15 residues. CDR3 residues: CASRGQGSSTDTQYF. CDR3 sequence (DNA): TGTGCCAGCCGCGGGCAGGGGTCATCCACAGATACGCAGTATTTT.

The chain joins TRBV2 to TRBJ2-3; no reliable D call. The CDR3 covers 15 residues. V lost 7 bases and J lost 0, with 14 bases in between. Germline assignment: CDR1 SNHLY and CDR2 FYNNEI. CDR3 in amino acids: CASKSETQSTDTQYF. As DNA, the CDR3 is TGTGCCAGCAAGTCCGAGACACAGAGCACAGATACGCAGTATTTT.

J is TRBJ2-3 and V is TRBV7-6; 10 bases map to TRBD2. The germline gives CDR1 SGHVS, CDR2 FNYEAQ. This CDR3 has 15 residues. Germline trimming cut 6 bases from V and 1 base from J; bases unmatched to any gene: 4. CDR3 in DNA: TGTGCCAGCAGTAGAACTAGCGGGGGCACAGATACGCAGTATTTT. This encodes CASSRTSGGTDTQYF.

The chain is built from TRBV18 and TRBJ1-5; D is possibly TRBD1 (5 bases). The CDR3 is 13 amino acids. Trimming left V 2 bases short and J 9 bases short, with 11 bases between. Germline lookup yields CDR1 KGHSH and CDR2 LQKENI. CDR3 DNA sequence: TGTGCCAGCTCACCAGACAGTCAAGGGCCCCAGCATTTT. Its translation: CASSPDSQGPQHF.

The CDR3 here is CATKGQGAEKLFF. For the CDR3, the DNA is TGTGCCACCAAGGGACAGGGGGCTGAAAAACTGTTTTTT. This chain uses TRBV19 with TRBJ1-4; 12 bases map to TRBD1. The germline V gene has CDR1 LNHDA and CDR2 SQIVND (reference sequence). V was clipped by 10 bases and J by 7 bases; unmatched bases: 4. CDR3 size: 13 residues.

The rearrangement uses TRBV18 and TRBJ1-5, with D perhaps TRBD1 (5 bases). Trimming stripped 3 bases from V and 9 bases from J, with 21 bases between. CDR1 and CDR2 (germline): KGHSH, LQKENI. This CDR3 is 16 amino acids long. This chain's CDR3 is CASSPSAQGPMGPQHF. Written as DNA, the CDR3 is TGTGCCAGCTCACCCTCGGCGCAGGGCCCCATGGGGCCCCAGCATTTT.

V usage is TRBV18 and J usage is TRBJ1-2, with 8 bases lining up with TRBD1. The CDR3 covers 14 residues. Trimming removed 3 bases from V and 4 bases from J; junction bases left unmatched: 4. The germline gives CDR1 KGHSH, CDR2 LQKENI. Written as DNA, the CDR3 is TGTGCCAGCTCACCGGACAGGGACTTCTATGGCTACACCTTC. Protein sequence: CASSPDRDFYGYTF.

This clone was recorded once. The chain employs TRBV4-1 and TRBJ2-1; D not resolved. The CDR3 totals 14 residues. Germline V gene sequence: CDR1 MGHRA, CDR2 YSYEKL. The V end was cut by 0 bases, the J end by 7 bases, with 10 bases between. The chain's CDR3 is CASSQEARWNEQFF. For the CDR3, the DNA is TGCGCCAGCAGCCAAGAAGCTCGCTGGAATGAGCAGTTCTTC.

This sequence joins TRBV7-9 and TRBJ2-5; D is perhaps TRBD2 (6 bases). Germline-derived CDR1 and CDR2 are SEHNR and FQNEAQ (reference sequence). With 3 bases removed from V and 4 bases from J, the gap between germline ends came to 18 bases. CDR3 length: 16 amino acids. CDR3 sequence: CASSLPWGDVIETQYF. CDR3 in DNA: TGTGCCAGCAGCTTGCCGTGGGGGGATGTAATAGAGACCCAGTACTTC. The complete variable domain, with remaining parts taken from reference TRBV7-9 and TRBJ2-5, reads DTGVSQNPRHKITKRGQNVTFRCDPISEHNRLYWYRQTLGQGPEFLTYFQNEAQLEKSRLLSDRFSAERPKGSFSTLEIQRTEQGDSAMYLCASSLPWGDVIETQYFGPGTRLLVL.

Written as DNA, the CDR3 is TGTGCCAGCAGTGGGCAGGACATCGAGCAGTACTTC. It codes for CASSGQDIEQYF. The chain joins TRBV2 to TRBJ2-7; D might be TRBD1 (5 bases). Trimming shortened V by 4 bases and J by 6 bases, and 10 bases separated the two germline ends. The CDR3 has 12 amino acids. Germline V gene data show CDR1 as SNHLY and CDR2 as FYNNEI.

This clone ranks as medium-sized. This chain uses TRBV7-3 with TRBJ2-1; D remains unclear. V was trimmed by 3 bases and J by 9 bases, leaving 6 bases between them. This CDR3 is 11 amino acids long. CDR1 is SGHTA, CDR2 FQGTGA, per germline. CDR3 in DNA: TGTGCCAGCAGCTTGGGCGCTGAGCAGTTCTTC. It is translated as CASSLGAEQFF.

The chain carries TRBV30 and TRBJ1-4; D is undetermined. This CDR3 region has 12 residues. Germline V CDR1 and CDR2: GTSNPN, SVGIG (reference sequence). Trimming took 2 bases from V and 7 from J, leaving 8 bases between them. The CDR3 spells CAWSRIREKLFF. The CDR3 region has the DNA TGTGCCTGGAGTCGTATTCGTGAAAAACTGTTTTTT.

This sequence joins TRBV18 and TRBJ2-5; TRBD1 agrees at 7 bases. CDR1 is KGHSH and CDR2 is LQKENI in the germline V gene. V was clipped by 1 base and J by 5 bases; unmatched bases: 4. This CDR3 is 14 amino acids long. CDR3: CASSPQGAGETQYF. The CDR3 DNA reads TGTGCCAGCTCACCACAGGGGGCTGGGGAGACCCAGTACTTC.